These 28 T cell receptor beta chains were sequenced from one sample in a study of blood T cell repertoires in COVID-19. TCRdb keeps only in-frame clones here, not all; method: immunoSEQ multiplex PCR. This repertoire shows 35,000 to 50,000 clones, 80% to 90% found once; its top ten account for 6.1%. Sequencing input: peripheral blood. The receptors derive from an elderly woman with acute or convalescent COVID-19.

The chain has TRBV9 and TRBJ1-2; the D is unclear. The CDR3 spans 12 residues. The V gene's germline CDR1 is SGDLS and CDR2 YYNGEE. V lost 4 bases to trimming and J lost 6 bases, with 10 bases between them. CDR3 nucleotide sequence: TGTGCCAGCAGCCCCCGGAGGGATGGCTACACCTTC. This encodes CASSPRRDGYTF. The variable domain in full, completed from reference TRBV9 and TRBJ1-2, reads DSGVTQTPKHLITATGQRVTLRCSPRSGDLSVYWYQQSLDQGLQFLIQYYNGEERAKGNILERFSAQQFPDLHSELNLSSLELGDSALYFCASSPRRDGYTFGSGTRLTVV.

The chain recombines TRBV7-9 with TRBJ1-5; maybe TRBD1 (5 bases). The CDR3 loop spans 18 amino acids. V lost 6 bases and J lost 0, with 21 bases in between. Germline loops: CDR1 SEHNR, CDR2 FQNEAQ (reference sequence). The chain's CDR3 is CASSPGRGDLYSNQPQHF. In DNA, the CDR3 is TGTGCCAGCAGTCCCGGACGGGGGGACCTTTATAGCAATCAGCCCCAGCATTTT.

J is TRBJ1-2 and V is TRBV19, with 7 bases lining up with TRBD1. The CDR3 totals 14 residues. Germline V gene data show CDR1 as LNHDA and CDR2 as SQIVND (reference sequence). With V trimmed by 1 base and J by 7 bases, 6 bases remained unmatched. CDR3 in DNA: TGTGCCAGTAGTATAGTGGACAGGAGCCGTGGCTACACCTTC. Protein sequence: CASSIVDRSRGYTF. The full variable domain, in which reference TRBV19 and TRBJ1-2 provide the parts outside the CDR3, is DGGITQSPKYLFRKEGQNVTLSCEQNLNHDAMYWYRQDPGQGLRLIYYSQIVNDFQKGDIAEGYSVSREKKESFPLTVTSAQKNPTAFYLCASSIVDRSRGYTFGSGTRLTVV.

The rearrangement links TRBV3-1 (or the pseudogene TRBV3-2) to TRBJ1-5; D remains ambiguous. V was clipped by 1 base and J by 3 bases, with 13 bases between them. CDR1 LGHDT and CDR2 YNNKEL come from the germline V gene (reference sequence). The CDR3 is 16 amino acids. CDR3 sequence: CASSQGPGTSNQPQHF. CDR3 DNA: TGTGCCAGCAGCCAAGGCCCGGGAACCTCCAATCAGCCCCAGCATTTT.

V is TRBV7-8 and J is TRBJ1-1, with 11 bases matching TRBD1. The CDR3 sequence is 17 residues long. J was trimmed by 4 bases and V by 5 bases; bases with no gene match: 12. Germline values: CDR1 SGHVS, CDR2 FQNEAQ. CDR3 amino acids: CASSRRMGTGGFTEAFF. The CDR3 region has the DNA TGTGCCAGCAGCCGTCGTATGGGGACAGGGGGTTTCACTGAAGCTTTCTTT.

The V call is TRBV24-1, the J call TRBJ1-1; tentatively, D is TRBD1 (5 bases). Trimming removed 2 bases at V and 0 bases at J, with 12 bases between. Germline-derived CDR1 and CDR2 are KGHDR and SFDVKD. This CDR3 has 16 residues. The CDR3 coding sequence is TGTGCCACCAGTGATTGGACACGAGGTATGAACACTGAAGCTTTCTTT. Translated, it gives CATSDWTRGMNTEAFF.

This clone was seen a handful of times. The chain has TRBV6-5 and TRBJ2-7; the match to TRBD1 covers 7 bases. The junction had 11 bases not matched to a gene; V was cut back by 6 bases and J by 6 bases. Per germline, CDR1 MNHEY and CDR2 SVGAGI. There are 14 residues in the CDR3. In DNA, the CDR3 is TGTGCCAGCAGCGGAGACAGGGTCTCCCCCGAGCAGTACTTC. This gives the protein CASSGDRVSPEQYF.

The chain carries TRBV5-8 and TRBJ2-7; 12 positions agree with TRBD2. CDR1 is SGHTS, CDR2 YDEGEE, per germline. CDR3 length equals 15 residues. The ends lost 5 bases at V and 2 bases at J; junction bases unmatched: 5. The CDR3 spells CASSARLAGAYEQYF. The CDR3, as DNA: TGTGCCAGCAGTGCCAGACTAGCGGGGGCCTACGAGCAGTACTTC.

The chain recombines TRBV2 with TRBJ2-7; TRBD1 might be the D (5 bases). CDR3 size: 13 residues. Germline CDR1 reads SNHLY; CDR2 reads FYNNEI. Trimming took 2 bases from V and 1 from J, leaving 6 bases between them. For the CDR3, the DNA is TGTGCCAGCAGTGAACAGGGATCCTACGAGCAGTACTTC. Protein: CASSEQGSYEQYF.

The chain uses TRBV19 and TRBJ1-2, with TRBD1 as a possible D gene (6 bases). The V gene's germline CDR1 is LNHDA and CDR2 SQIVND (reference sequence). The CDR3 runs 15 residues. V shed 7 bases and J shed 5 bases, with 20 bases lying between them. CDR3 nucleotides: TGTGCCAGTACCCCAGGGGCACAGTCGGAATATGGCTACACCTTC. It is translated as CASTPGAQSEYGYTF.

CDR3 residues: CASSLGQGFPSPLHF. CDR3 bases: TGTGCCAGCAGTTTAGGGCAGGGTTTCCCTTCACCCCTCCACTTT. V gene TRBV27 combines with J gene TRBJ1-6; D might be TRBD1 (5 bases). This CDR3 is 15 amino acids long. V was trimmed by 2 bases and J by 9 bases, leaving 14 bases between them. Germline CDR1 MNHEY, CDR2 SMNVEV (reference sequence).

This chain links TRBV5-1 with TRBJ1-1; D is uncertain. V lost 0 bases and J lost 4, with 16 bases in between. The V gene's germline CDR1 is SGHRS and CDR2 YFSETQ. This CDR3 contains 16 residues. The CDR3 protein is CASSLEAGFRSTEAFF. The CDR3 DNA reads as TGCGCCAGCAGCTTGGAGGCAGGCTTCAGGTCCACTGAAGCTTTCTTT. The full variable domain, in which reference TRBV5-1 and TRBJ1-1 provide the parts outside the CDR3, is KAGVTQTPRYLIKTRGQQVTLSCSPISGHRSVSWYQQTPGQGLQFLFEYFSETQRNKGNFPGRFSGRQFSNSRSEMNVSTLELGDSALYLCASSLEAGFRSTEAFFGQGTRLTVV.

The J gene is TRBJ2-3, the V gene TRBV7-8, with unresolved D. V lost 5 bases and J 0 bases, leaving 21 bases between the germline ends. Germline values: CDR1 SGHVS, CDR2 FQNEAQ. The CDR3 length is 18 residues. CDR3 bases: TGTGCCAGCAGCCCGCTCTCGTTGACTCGAACTAGCACAGATACGCAGTATTTT. Residues: CASSPLSLTRTSTDTQYF. The full variable domain, completed using reference TRBV7-8 and TRBJ2-3, is GAGVSQSPRYKVAKRGQDVALRCDPISGHVSLFWYQQALGQGPEFLTYFQNEAQLDKSGLPSDRFFAERPEGSVSTLKIQRTQQEDSAVYLCASSPLSLTRTSTDTQYFGPGTRLTVL.

The gene calls are TRBV5-4 and TRBJ1-1; 9 bases fit TRBD1. V lost 9 bases and J lost 5; bases outside the gene matches: 11. This CDR3 spans 14 amino acids. Germline V lookup: CDR1 SGHNT, CDR2 YYREEE (reference sequence). In DNA, the CDR3 is TGTGCCATCGGGACAGGGAAATCCATAACTGAAGCTTTCTTT. It is translated as CAIGTGKSITEAFF. Combining the CDR3 with reference TRBV5-4 and TRBJ1-1 gives the whole variable domain ETGVTQSPTHLIKTRGQQVTLRCSSQSGHNTVSWYQQALGQGPQFIFQYYREEENGRGNFPPRFSGLQFPNYSSELNVNALELDDSALYLCAIGTGKSITEAFFGQGTRLTVV.

This clone has only one observation. This CDR3 is CASSGGSSSYEQYF. In DNA, the CDR3 is TGCGCCAGCAGTGGGGGCTCAAGCTCCTACGAGCAGTACTTC. V and J are TRBV5-1 and TRBJ2-7; possible D gene TRBD1, 6 bases. Germline V lookup: CDR1 SGHRS, CDR2 YFSETQ. Between the trimmed V and J ends, which lost 5 bases and 0 bases, there was a span of 12 bases. CDR3 length equals 14 residues. Full variable domain (remainder filled in from reference TRBV5-1 and TRBJ2-7): KAGVTQTPRYLIKTRGQQVTLSCSPISGHRSVSWYQQTPGQGLQFLFEYFSETQRNKGNFPGRFSGRQFSNSRSEMNVSTLELGDSALYLCASSGGSSSYEQYFGPGTRLTVT.

The chain has TRBV2 and TRBJ2-3; D perhaps matches TRBD2 (6 bases). The CDR3 runs 15 residues. Between the trimmed V and J ends, which lost 3 bases and 2 bases, there was a span of 12 bases. Germline CDR1 is SNHLY and CDR2 is FYNNEI. CDR3 coding DNA: TGTGCCAGCAGTGATCTAGCGATTATCACAGATACGCAGTATTTT. Translation gives CASSDLAIITDTQYF. Together with reference TRBV2 and TRBJ2-3, the CDR3 gives the full variable domain: EPEVTQTPSHQVTQMGQEVILRCVPISNHLYFYWYRQILGQKVEFLVSFYNNEISEKSEIFDDQFSVERPDGSNFTLKIRSTKLEDSAMYFCASSDLAIITDTQYFGPGTRLTVL.

The genes are TRBV5-1 and TRBJ2-2; the match to TRBD2 covers 9 bases. The germline CDR1 and CDR2 sequences are SGHRS and YFSETQ. Trimming at V came to 3 bases and at J to 3 bases, leaving 3 bases not matched to a gene. CDR3 size: 15 residues. CDR3 loop: CASSSSGDYTGELFF. Here the CDR3 DNA reads TGCGCCAGCAGCTCTAGCGGGGACTACACCGGGGAGCTGTTTTTT. The whole variable domain, filled in from reference TRBV5-1 and TRBJ2-2, reads KAGVTQTPRYLIKTRGQQVTLSCSPISGHRSVSWYQQTPGQGLQFLFEYFSETQRNKGNFPGRFSGRQFSNSRSEMNVSTLELGDSALYLCASSSSGDYTGELFFGEGSRLTVL.

The chain recombines TRBV7-2 with TRBJ2-5; the match to TRBD2 covers 10 bases. Losses at the gene ends were 4 bases for V and 6 bases for J; bases not matched to a gene: 8. Germline CDR1 reads SGHTA; CDR2 reads FQGNSA. The CDR3 is made up of 15 amino acids. The CDR3 sequence: CASSYQSGGAKTQYF. CDR3 DNA sequence: TGTGCCAGCAGCTACCAGAGCGGGGGGGCGAAGACCCAGTACTTC.

This chain links TRBV3-1 (or the pseudogene TRBV3-2) with TRBJ2-3, with 8 positions matching TRBD2. Unmatched junction bases numbered 4, after V lost 0 bases and J lost 2 bases. The CDR3 runs 16 residues. CDR1 LGHDT and CDR2 YNNKEL come from the germline V gene (reference sequence). The DNA of the CDR3 is TGTGCCAGCAGCCAAGACGTAGCGGGGAACACAGATACGCAGTATTTT. Its translation: CASSQDVAGNTDTQYF.

The chain combines TRBV6-2 or TRBV6-3 with TRBJ1-1; 8 nucleotides match TRBD1. V gave up 2 bases and J gave up 0 bases; unmatched junction bases: 8. Looked up from germline, CDR1 is MNHEY and CDR2 is SVGEGT. The CDR3 is 17 residues long. The CDR3 sequence is CASSYVLSTGVNTEAFF. The CDR3 DNA reads TGTGCCAGCAGTTACGTCCTCTCGACAGGGGTGAACACTGAAGCTTTCTTT.

This chain connects TRBV7-3 to TRBJ1-1; D is unclear. Trimming stripped 1 base from V and 0 bases from J, with 6 bases between. The CDR3 has 14 residues. Germline V gives CDR1 SGHTA, CDR2 FQGTGA. The CDR3 here is CASSLNSVNTEAFF. The CDR3 region has the DNA TGTGCCAGCAGCTTAAATTCAGTGAACACTGAAGCTTTCTTT. Drawing the rest from reference TRBV7-3 and TRBJ1-1, the complete variable domain is GAGVSQTPSNKVTEKGKYVELRCDPISGHTALYWYRQSLGQGPEFLIYFQGTGAADDSGLPNDRFFAVRPEGSVSTLKIQRTERGDSAVYLCASSLNSVNTEAFFGQGTRLTVV.

The V call is TRBV27, the J call TRBJ1-2; D remains ambiguous. Looked up from germline, CDR1 is MNHEY and CDR2 is SMNVEV (reference sequence). V gave up 5 bases and J gave up 4 bases, with 14 bases separating them. The CDR3 runs 14 residues. The CDR3 loop is CASSQSGGSYGYTF. The CDR3 DNA reads TGTGCCAGCAGTCAAAGCGGAGGTAGCTATGGCTACACCTTC.

The chain has TRBV7-6 and TRBJ2-3, with a possible D match to TRBD1 (6 bases). The CDR3 covers 16 residues. V lost 3 bases and J 0 bases, leaving 13 bases between the germline ends. CDR1 is SGHVS, CDR2 FNYEAQ, per germline. In DNA, the CDR3 is TGTGCCAGCAGCTTGAAGGACAGACCTAGCACAGATACGCAGTATTTT. Protein sequence: CASSLKDRPSTDTQYF.

V gene TRBV7-8 combines with J gene TRBJ1-3, with D unclear. The CDR3 contains 15 residues. V was shortened by 1 base and J by 0 bases, with 7 bases between the two germline ends. Germline V gene data show CDR1 as SGHVS and CDR2 as FQNEAQ. CDR3 DNA sequence: TGTGCCAGCAGCTTAGATATCCTCTCTGGAAACACCATATATTTT. Translating it yields CASSLDILSGNTIYF.

The gene calls are TRBV5-1 and TRBJ2-5; 9 bases are shared with TRBD2. Trimming cost V 5 bases and J 5 bases; bases outside gene matches: 10. The germline CDR1 and CDR2 sequences are SGHRS and YFSETQ. The CDR3 contains 15 residues. CDR3 residues: CASRPRGGAEETQYF. The CDR3 bases are TGCGCCAGCAGACCCCGCGGGGGGGCCGAGGAGACCCAGTACTTC.

This chain joins TRBV19 and TRBJ2-3, with TRBD2 identical over 13 bases. Germline trimming cut 6 bases from V and 1 base from J; bases unmatched to any gene: 4. CDR1 and CDR2 (germline): LNHDA, SQIVND (reference sequence). This CDR3 is 16 amino acids long. The CDR3 sequence: CASSTSGGEGTDTQYF. CDR3 coding DNA: TGTGCCAGTAGCACTAGCGGGGGGGAAGGCACAGATACGCAGTATTTT.

This clone was found a few times. The chain joins TRBV30 to TRBJ1-6; tentative D call: TRBD1 (5 bases). Between the trimmed V and J ends, which lost 2 bases and 6 bases, there was a span of 11 bases. Germline V CDR1 and CDR2: GTSNPN, SVGIG (reference sequence). This CDR3 comprises 14 residues. CDR3 protein: CAWSRQRGNSPLHF. The CDR3 DNA reads as TGTGCCTGGAGTAGACAGCGGGGTAATTCACCCCTCCACTTT. Based on the CDR3 plus reference TRBV30 and TRBJ1-6, the full variable domain is SQTIHQWPATLVQPVGSPLSLECTVEGTSNPNLYWYRQAAGRGLQLLFYSVGIGQISSEVPQNLSASRPQDRQFILSSKKLLLSDSGFYLCAWSRQRGNSPLHFGNGTRLTVT.

The J gene is TRBJ1-1, the V gene TRBV30, with 11 bases fitting TRBD1. Germline CDR1 GTSNPN, CDR2 SVGIG (reference sequence). Germline trimming cut 7 bases from V and 5 bases from J; bases unmatched to any gene: 3. This CDR3 contains 12 residues. This CDR3 reads CASGQGVTEAFF. CDR3 nucleotides: TGTGCCTCGGGACAGGGGGTGACTGAAGCTTTCTTT. Full variable domain (outside the CDR3, taken from reference TRBV30 and TRBJ1-1): SQTIHQWPATLVQPVGSPLSLECTVEGTSNPNLYWYRQAAGRGLQLLFYSVGIGQISSEVPQNLSASRPQDRQFILSSKKLLLSDSGFYLCASGQGVTEAFFGQGTRLTVV.